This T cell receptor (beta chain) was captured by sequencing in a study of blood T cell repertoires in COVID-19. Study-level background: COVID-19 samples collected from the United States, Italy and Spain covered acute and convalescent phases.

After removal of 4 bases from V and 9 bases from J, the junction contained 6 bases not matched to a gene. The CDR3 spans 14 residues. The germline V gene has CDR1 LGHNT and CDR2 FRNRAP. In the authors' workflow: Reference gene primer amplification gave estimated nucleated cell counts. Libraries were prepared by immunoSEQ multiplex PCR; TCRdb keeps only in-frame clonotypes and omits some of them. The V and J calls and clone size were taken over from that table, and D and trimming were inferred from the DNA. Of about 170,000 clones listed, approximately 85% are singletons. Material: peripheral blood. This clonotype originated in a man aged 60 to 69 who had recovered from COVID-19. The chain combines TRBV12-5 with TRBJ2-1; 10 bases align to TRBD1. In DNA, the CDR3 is TGTGCTAGTGGTTCACCGACAGGGGGCGGTGAGCAGTTCTTC. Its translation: CASGSPTGGGEQFF.